Shown below are 9 T cell receptor beta chains from a single sample sequenced in a study of T-cell reconstitution after alpha-beta-depleted transplantation in children. Unique molecular identifiers featured in how the TCRbeta library was prepared. TCRdb re-called the PCR reads through MiXCR, storing one row per CDR3 protein. The sample shows some 460,000 distinct CDR3 sequences, 15% to 20% of them seen only once. Sample: PBMCs, mostly from graft donor cells, taken 360 days after TCRalphabeta/CD19-depleted stem cell transplant. These receptors were obtained from a boy under two years old who had a stem cell transplant for Wiskott-Aldrich syndrome, so the T cells may come from the graft donor.

Only a few counts were recorded for this clonotype. The chain employs TRBV7-9 and TRBJ1-2; D is uncertain. The germline CDR1 and CDR2 sequences are SEHNR and FQNEAQ (reference sequence). This CDR3 comprises 13 residues. Trimming removed 3 bases at V and 3 bases at J, with 8 bases between. CDR3 in amino acids: CASSFWGDYGYTF. The CDR3 nucleotides read TGTGCCAGCAGCTTTTGGGGAGACTATGGCTACACCTTC.

This clonotype was seen a handful of times. This chain connects TRBV4-3 to TRBJ2-7, with D maybe TRBD1 (6 bases). V was clipped by 0 bases and J by 2 bases, with 11 bases between them. This CDR3 spans 15 amino acids. Germline assignment: CDR1 LGHNA and CDR2 YSLEER. CDR3 in DNA: TGCGCCAGCAGCCAAGATTCGGGACACCCCTACGAGCAGTACTTC. The encoded protein is CASSQDSGHPYEQYF.

The chain is built from TRBV2 and TRBJ2-7; D may be TRBD1 or TRBD2 (5 bases each). Germline V gene sequence: CDR1 SNHLY, CDR2 FYNNEI. V shed 6 bases and J shed 0 bases, with 12 bases lying between them. This CDR3 comprises 14 residues. This CDR3 is CASRGDESSYEQYF. In nucleotides, the CDR3 is TGTGCCAGCAGGGGGGACGAAAGCTCCTACGAGCAGTACTTC.

V gene TRBV5-5 combines with J gene TRBJ2-7; 15 bases match TRBD2. The CDR3 has 17 amino acids. From germline, CDR1 is SGHKS and CDR2 YYEKEE (reference sequence). The trim removed 6 bases at V and 5 bases at J, leaving 12 bases unmatched. Here the CDR3 reads CASTRPGLAGGWNEQYF. Here the CDR3 DNA reads TGTGCCAGCACCCGCCCGGGACTAGCGGGGGGATGGAACGAGCAGTACTTC.

The genes are TRBV5-1 and TRBJ2-1; D perhaps matches TRBD2 (5 bases). Germline values: CDR1 SGHRS, CDR2 YFSETQ. There are 16 residues in the CDR3. V was trimmed by 5 bases and J by 1 base, leaving 16 bases between them. Written as DNA, the CDR3 is TGCGCCAGCAGATGGAGGCTAGAACGTTCCTACAATGAGCAGTTCTTC. It is translated as CASRWRLERSYNEQFF.

This rearrangement joins TRBV7-8 to TRBJ1-1, with D unresolved. CDR3 size: 14 residues. From germline, CDR1 is SGHVS and CDR2 FQNEAQ. The V and J ends lost 5 bases and 4 bases respectively, with 14 bases between them. Written as DNA, the CDR3 is TGTGCCAGCAGCCCTCTCCTTCGGGGCACTGAAGCTTTCTTT. It specifies CASSPLLRGTEAFF. The full variable domain, its missing parts supplied by reference TRBV7-8 and TRBJ1-1, is GAGVSQSPRYKVAKRGQDVALRCDPISGHVSLFWYQQALGQGPEFLTYFQNEAQLDKSGLPSDRFFAERPEGSVSTLKIQRTQQEDSAVYLCASSPLLRGTEAFFGQGTRLTVV.

The V and J genes are TRBV5-1 and TRBJ2-7, with unresolved D. CDR3 length: 12 amino acids. V shed 1 base and J shed 6 bases, with 8 bases lying between them. Looked up from germline, CDR1 is SGHRS and CDR2 is YFSETQ. For the CDR3, the DNA is TGCGCCAGCAGCTTGAAACCCTCCGAGCAGTACTTC. Protein product: CASSLKPSEQYF.

This clonotype was observed a few times. The V and J genes are TRBV5-1 and TRBJ1-2; D unclear. This CDR3 spans 13 amino acids. Trimming cost V 2 bases and J 4 bases, with 9 bases left between them. The germline V gene encodes CDR1 SGHRS and CDR2 YFSETQ. Here the CDR3 reads CASSLEAGYGYTF. DNA for the CDR3: TGCGCCAGCAGCTTAGAGGCGGGCTATGGCTACACCTTC.

The chain links TRBV6-1 to TRBJ1-4; D might be TRBD1 (5 bases). Germline CDR1 MNHNS, CDR2 SASEGT. Trimming cost V 7 bases and J 0 bases, with 9 bases left between them. The CDR3 runs to 14 residues. As DNA, the CDR3 is TGTGCCAGCACCGGGACGGCAACTAATGAAAAACTGTTTTTT. Encoded protein: CASTGTATNEKLFF.